The rows below give T cell receptor beta chains drawn from one sample of a study of T cell responses to AZD1222 COVID-19 vaccine. Sequenced by immunoSEQ multiplex PCR; TCRdb stores in-frame clones only, minus some. The data show about 120,000 clones, approximately 86% seen once. Here the sequenced sample was peripheral blood, taken on day 0 of AZD1222 vaccination. Receptor source: an adult in good health. CDR3s leave out the opening cysteine and the closing phenylalanine or tryptophan.

v_call cdr3_aa
TRBV6-4 ASSDSRPLGLLEQY
TRBV25-1 ASSDLGTGRTYEQY
TRBV11-2 ASSLDLGEQY
TRBV6-5 ASSYKTGPYEQY
TRBV30 AWSATGLAGGPRTQY
TRBV5-4 ASSLGGGSYYEQY
TRBV2 ASKNRGAKNIQY
TRBV4-3 ASSQEVTRGGYGYT
TRBV29-1 SGVPYGYT
TRBV18 ASSPPSDRYGYT
TRBV5-5 ASSPMTGGNYGYT
TRBV2 ASSEIRTNYGYT
TRBV9 ASSVATSSGNTIY
TRBV30 AWSVGTGNTEAF
TRBV19 ASGDRGNTEKLF
TRBV18 ASSPGTGGLAF
TRBV5-6 ASSVGLAGEQY
TRBV4-3 ASSQGPGLAGTDTQY
TRBV7-2 ASSWTSSGELF
TRBV3-1/TRBV3-2 ASSGNNSPLH
TRBV25-1 ASRGSGNTEAF
TRBV5-8 ASSRTGVWSYEQY
TRBV5-4 ASSLVIGGGMNTEAF
TRBV19 ASRNVGTHSNYGYT
TRBV18 ASSPDSRARGTGELF
TRBV20-1 SADKNTEAF
TRBV23-1 ASSRTSGTDSYNEQF
TRBV2 ASSARLGANEQF
TRBV6-5 ASKGGANTGELF
TRBV3-1/TRBV3-2 ASSQDAAPYGYT
TRBV3-1/TRBV3-2 ASSHDSGGTREQY
TRBV6-2/TRBV6-3 ASSNTGTTSTQY
TRBV6-6 ASSLTGGQGLWYGYT
TRBV5-4 ASSGGGGPSGYEQY
TRBV6-5 ASSYHPKTTEAF
TRBV6-2/TRBV6-3 ASSTGQYGYT
TRBV6-2/TRBV6-3 ASSAPGQGIEKLF